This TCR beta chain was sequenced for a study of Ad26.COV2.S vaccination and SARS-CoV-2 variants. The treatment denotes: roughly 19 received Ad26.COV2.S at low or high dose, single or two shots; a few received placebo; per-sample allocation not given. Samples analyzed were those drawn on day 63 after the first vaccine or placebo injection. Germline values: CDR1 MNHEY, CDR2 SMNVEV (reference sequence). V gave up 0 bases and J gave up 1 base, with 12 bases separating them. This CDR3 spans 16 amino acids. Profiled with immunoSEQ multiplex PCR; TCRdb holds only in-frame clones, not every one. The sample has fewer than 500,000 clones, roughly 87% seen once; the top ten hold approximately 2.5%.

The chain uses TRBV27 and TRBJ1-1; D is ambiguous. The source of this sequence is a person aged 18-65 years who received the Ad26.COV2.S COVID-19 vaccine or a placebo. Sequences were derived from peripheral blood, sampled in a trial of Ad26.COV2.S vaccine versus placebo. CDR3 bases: TGTGCCAGCAGTTTATCTCGGGGTACGGGGAACACTGAAGCTTTCTTT. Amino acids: CASSLSRGTGNTEAFF.